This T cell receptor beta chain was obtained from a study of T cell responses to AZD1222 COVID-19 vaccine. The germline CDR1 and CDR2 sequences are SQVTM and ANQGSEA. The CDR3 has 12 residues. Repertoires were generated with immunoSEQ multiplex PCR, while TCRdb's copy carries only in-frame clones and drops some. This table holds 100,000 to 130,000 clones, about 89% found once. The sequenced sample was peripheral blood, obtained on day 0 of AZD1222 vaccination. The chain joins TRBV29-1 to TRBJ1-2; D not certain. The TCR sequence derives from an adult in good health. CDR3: CNTRDPNYGYTF. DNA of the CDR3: TGCAACACGAGGGATCCAAACTATGGCTACACCTTC. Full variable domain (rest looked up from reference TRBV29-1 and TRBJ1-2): SAVISQKPSRDICQRGTSLTIQCQVDSQVTMMFWYRQQPGQSLTLIATANQGSEATYESGFVIDKFPISRPNLTFSTLTVSNMSPEDSSIYLCNTRDPNYGYTFGSGTRLTVV.